The next 23 T cell receptor beta chains were all read from a single sample in a study of cytomegalovirus exposure and HLA in healthy donors. Researchers ran the PCR with 60 Vbeta and 13 Jbeta primers. Profiled with immunoSEQ multiplex PCR; TCRdb holds only in-frame clones, not every one. This table has under 100,000 clones, about 86% appearing once. The material sequenced was PBMCs. The receptors were gathered from a woman in her 70s in good health and CMV-seropositive.

The chain couples TRBV19 to TRBJ1-5; D gene ambiguous. The CDR3 contains 16 residues. CDR1 LNHDA and CDR2 SQIVND come from the germline V gene (reference sequence). V was pared by 8 bases and J by 0 bases, with 17 bases between. The CDR3 bases are TGTGCCAGTCAAACGCGGGATCCGGTTAGCAATCAGCCCCAGCATTTT. As protein: CASQTRDPVSNQPQHF.

This sequence joins TRBV7-3 and TRBJ2-3; TRBD2 aligns across 9 bases. With V trimmed by 2 bases and J by 4 bases, 4 bases remained unmatched. Germline CDR1 reads SGHTA; CDR2 reads FQGTGA. The CDR3 runs 15 residues. The DNA for the CDR3 is TGTGCCAGCAGCTTAGTAGCGGGAGAGGCAGATACGCAGTATTTT. The encoded protein is CASSLVAGEADTQYF.

This clone has just a few counts. J is TRBJ2-7 and V is TRBV10-3; 7 bases line up with TRBD2. The CDR3 sequence is 15 residues long. Trimming took 3 bases from V and 5 from J; bases not matched to a gene: 10. Germline V CDR1 and CDR2: ENHRY, SYGVKD. The CDR3 coding sequence is TGTGCCATCAGTGATGGGGGAGGGCCAGGAAACGAGCAGTACTTC. Amino acids: CAISDGGGPGNEQYF.

The chain's CDR3 is CASQGDREETQYF. The CDR3 nucleotides read TGTGCCAGCCAGGGGGACAGAGAAGAGACCCAGTACTTC. The chain combines TRBV2 with TRBJ2-5; 7 nucleotides align to TRBD1. The CDR3 runs 13 residues. Germline lookup yields CDR1 SNHLY and CDR2 FYNNEI. The trim removed 8 bases at V and 3 bases at J, leaving 6 bases unmatched.

This chain uses TRBV6-5 with TRBJ1-6, with a weak D call TRBD1 (6 bases). The CDR3 is 14 residues long. The ends were cut back, 2 bases at V and 7 bases at J, with 9 bases in the middle. In germline, CDR1 is MNHEY, CDR2 SVGAGI. The CDR3 spells CASSYPGQNSPLHF. CDR3 sequence (DNA): TGTGCCAGCAGTTACCCTGGACAGAATTCACCCCTCCACTTT.

The gene calls are TRBV9 and TRBJ2-2, with D possibly matching TRBD2 (5 bases). CDR3 length: 16 residues. V was cut by 2 bases and J by 3 bases, with 14 bases left in between. CDR1 SGDLS and CDR2 YYNGEE come from the germline V gene. Here the CDR3 DNA reads TGTGCCAGCAGCGTGGGTCGGGCGGACTACACCGGGGAGCTGTTTTTT. The encoded protein is CASSVGRADYTGELFF.

The V gene is TRBV5-1, the J gene TRBJ2-5, with 8 bases aligning to TRBD2. The CDR3 spans 15 residues. V shed 1 base, J shed 4 bases, and the junction held 6 bases outside the gene matches. Germline V gene lookup returns CDR1 SGHRS and CDR2 YFSETQ. The CDR3 sequence: CASSLYPGGPETQYF. The CDR3 DNA reads as TGCGCCAGCAGCTTGTATCCGGGAGGGCCAGAGACCCAGTACTTC. The whole variable domain, filled in from reference TRBV5-1 and TRBJ2-5, reads KAGVTQTPRYLIKTRGQQVTLSCSPISGHRSVSWYQQTPGQGLQFLFEYFSETQRNKGNFPGRFSGRQFSNSRSEMNVSTLELGDSALYLCASSLYPGGPETQYFGPGTRLLVL.

V usage is TRBV19 and J usage is TRBJ2-7, with 8 bases matching TRBD1. The CDR3 has 13 residues. Germline lookup yields CDR1 LNHDA and CDR2 SQIVND (reference sequence). The J segment lost 3 bases and the V segment lost 8 bases, leaving 6 bases of the junction unmatched. The chain's CDR3 is CASRGTGRYEQYF. In DNA form, the CDR3 reads TGTGCCAGTCGTGGGACAGGCCGCTACGAGCAGTACTTC.

The sample holds one count of this clone. The chain recombines TRBV15 with TRBJ1-2, with D uncertain. In germline, CDR1 is LNHNV, CDR2 YYDKDF (reference sequence). This CDR3 is built from 15 residues. The V and J ends lost 0 bases and 7 bases respectively, with 15 bases between them. CDR3 residues: CATSREREVFFGYTF. Here the CDR3 DNA reads TGTGCCACCAGCAGAGAGAGAGAGGTATTTTTTGGCTACACCTTC. The whole variable domain, remainder taken from reference TRBV15 and TRBJ1-2, is DAMVIQNPRYQVTQFGKPVTLSCSQTLNHNVMYWYQQKSSQAPKLLFHYYDKDFNNEADTPDNFQSRRPNTSFCFLDIRSPGLGDTAMYLCATSREREVFFGYTFGSGTRLTVV.

The V call is TRBV6-1, the J call TRBJ2-1, with TRBD2 matching 13 bases. V shed 4 bases and J 7 bases; nucleotides not matched to a gene: 4. CDR1 is MNHNS, CDR2 SASEGT, per germline. This CDR3 contains 15 residues. CDR3 DNA: TGTGCCAGCAGTGCAGGGACTAGCGGGACGAATGAGCAGTTCTTC. This gives the protein CASSAGTSGTNEQFF.

This clone showed up just once. This rearrangement joins TRBV29-1 to TRBJ2-3, with D possibly TRBD2 on 6 matching bases. V lost 3 bases and J lost 9, with 13 bases in between. This CDR3 is 12 amino acids long. Germline CDR1 SQVTM, CDR2 ANQGSEA. CDR3 residues: CSVDEGTGTQYF. In DNA form, the CDR3 reads TGCAGCGTTGATGAAGGGACTGGAACGCAGTATTTT.

The J gene is TRBJ1-6, the V gene TRBV2, with D unclear. The V end lost 4 bases, the J end lost 5 bases, and 9 bases lay between the germline ends. CDR1 SNHLY and CDR2 FYNNEI come from the germline V gene. This CDR3 contains 14 residues. CDR3 loop: CASSGALHNSPLHF. The CDR3 DNA follows: TGTGCCAGCAGTGGGGCCCTCCATAATTCACCCCTCCACTTT. The full variable domain, its missing parts supplied by reference TRBV2 and TRBJ1-6, is EPEVTQTPSHQVTQMGQEVILRCVPISNHLYFYWYRQILGQKVEFLVSFYNNEISEKSEIFDDQFSVERPDGSNFTLKIRSTKLEDSAMYFCASSGALHNSPLHFGNGTRLTVT.

The chain is built from TRBV7-9 and TRBJ1-1, with D maybe TRBD1 (6 bases). Germline V CDR1 and CDR2: SEHNR, FQNEAQ (reference sequence). V dropped 5 bases and J dropped 4 bases, with 14 bases sitting between them. CDR3 length: 14 amino acids. CDR3 nucleotides: TGTGCCAGCAGCCCCTCGGGGACAAGCACTGAAGCTTTCTTT. Amino acids: CASSPSGTSTEAFF.

The V call is TRBV18, the J call TRBJ2-2, with 9 nucleotides matching TRBD1. The length of the CDR3 is 16 residues. V trimming: 0 bases; J trimming: 1 base; junction bases outside the gene matches: 0. Germline V CDR1 and CDR2: KGHSH, LQKENI. The CDR3 DNA reads TGTGCCAGCTCACCACCGGGACAGGGGAACACCGGGGAGCTGTTTTTT. It codes for CASSPPGQGNTGELFF.

The V and J genes are TRBV29-1 and TRBJ2-3; 7 bases align to TRBD2. This CDR3 is built from 16 residues. V lost 4 bases to trimming and J lost 4 bases; unmatched junction nucleotides: 14. Looked up from germline, CDR1 is SQVTM and CDR2 is ANQGSEA. This CDR3 reads CSVVLGRAGTPDTQYF. The CDR3 nucleotides read TGCAGCGTTGTATTGGGGAGGGCAGGAACCCCAGATACGCAGTATTTT.

The chain combines TRBV18 with TRBJ1-5, with 8 bases aligning to TRBD1. The CDR3 is 15 amino acids. CDR1 KGHSH and CDR2 LQKENI come from the germline V gene. With V trimmed by 3 bases and J by 2 bases, 3 bases remained unmatched. The CDR3 region has the DNA TGTGCCAGCTCACCCGGACAGGGTGGCAATCAGCCCCAGCATTTT. Translated, it gives CASSPGQGGNQPQHF.

The chain is built from TRBV30 and TRBJ1-1; perhaps TRBD1 as D (5 bases). The CDR3 is made up of 15 amino acids. Looked up from germline, CDR1 is GTSNPN and CDR2 is SVGIG (reference sequence). Trimming took 2 bases from V and 5 from J, leaving 18 bases between them. Here the CDR3 DNA reads TGTGCCTGGAGTTATCCCGCCCAGGGTAGGACTGAAGCTTTCTTT. It encodes CAWSYPAQGRTEAFF.

V gene TRBV6-5 combines with J gene TRBJ2-2; 13 nucleotides align to TRBD2. Germline CDR1 and CDR2: MNHEY and SVGAGI. The ends lost 4 bases at V and 6 bases at J; junction bases unmatched: 5. The CDR3 is 16 residues long. As DNA, the CDR3 is TGTGCCAGCAGTTCTCGGACTAGCGGGAGAGCCGGGGAGCTGTTTTTT. This translates into CASSSRTSGRAGELFF.

This clone was counted only a few times. The rearrangement joins TRBV29-1 to TRBJ1-1; D gene ambiguous. Trimming removed 7 bases from V and 1 base from J, with 10 bases in between. The CDR3 is made up of 12 amino acids. Germline CDR1 reads SQVTM; CDR2 reads ANQGSEA. The CDR3: CSGRTGNTEAFF. The CDR3 DNA reads TGCAGCGGCAGGACTGGGAACACTGAAGCTTTCTTT.

The chain couples TRBV4-3 to TRBJ1-4, with D uncertain. Germline V gene data show CDR1 as LGHNA and CDR2 as YSLEER. V lost 4 bases and J lost 6, with 15 bases in between. CDR3 length equals 15 residues. The CDR3 coding sequence is TGCGCCAGCAGCCCCCGCGGCCGTAGCCATGAAAAACTGTTTTTT. This sequence encodes CASSPRGRSHEKLFF.

The chain is built from TRBV6-6 and TRBJ1-2; TRBD1 agrees at 9 bases. The CDR3 consists of 15 residues. The V gene end was trimmed by 2 bases and the J gene end by 4 bases; junction bases not matched to a gene: 5. CDR1 is MNHNY, CDR2 SVGAGI, per germline (reference sequence). CDR3 region: CASSYRDRVSYGYTF. In nucleotides, the CDR3 is TGTGCCAGCAGTTACAGGGACAGGGTTTCCTATGGCTACACCTTC.

The J gene is TRBJ2-7, the V gene TRBV7-9; TRBD1 aligns across 11 bases. V shed 2 bases and J 4 bases; nucleotides not matched to a gene: 4. This CDR3 spans 15 amino acids. CDR1 and CDR2 (germline): SEHNR, FQNEAQ (reference sequence). Here the CDR3 reads CASSLWGTGGYEQYF. The CDR3 nucleotides are TGTGCCAGCAGCTTATGGGGGACAGGGGGTTACGAGCAGTACTTC.

V gene TRBV7-2 combines with J gene TRBJ2-2, with no clear D. The V gene lost 5 bases and the J gene lost 4 bases, with 8 bases spanning the gap. The germline CDR1 and CDR2 sequences are SGHTA and FQGNSA. The CDR3 totals 13 residues. The CDR3 DNA reads as TGTGCCAGCAGCGCCTACAGCACCGGGGAGCTGTTTTTT. Translated: CASSAYSTGELFF.